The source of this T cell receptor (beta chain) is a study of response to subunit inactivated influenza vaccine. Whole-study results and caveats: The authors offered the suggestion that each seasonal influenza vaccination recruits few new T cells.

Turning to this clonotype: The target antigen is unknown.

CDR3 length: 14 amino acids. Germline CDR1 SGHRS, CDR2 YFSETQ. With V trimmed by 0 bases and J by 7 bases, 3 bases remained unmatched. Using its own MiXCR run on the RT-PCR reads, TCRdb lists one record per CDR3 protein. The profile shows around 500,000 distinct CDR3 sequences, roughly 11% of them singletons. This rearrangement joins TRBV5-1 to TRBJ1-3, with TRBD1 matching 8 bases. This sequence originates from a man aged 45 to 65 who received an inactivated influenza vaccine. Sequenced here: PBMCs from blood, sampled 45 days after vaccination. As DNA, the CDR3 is TGCGCCAGCAGCTTGGAGGCAGGGGGCAACACCATATATTTT. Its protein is CASSLEAGGNTIYF.